Detailed here is one T cell receptor (beta chain). These data originate in a study of T cell repertoires in aging, cancer and after chemotherapy. Overall study: The full dataset contained roughly 9 million TCR reads.

TCR beta rearrangements were amplified from peripheral blood genomic DNA. This CDR3 is built from 17 residues. CDR1 is SEHNR, CDR2 FQNEAQ, per germline (reference sequence). With V trimmed by 5 bases and J by 0 bases, 8 bases remained unmatched. Rearranged V-D-J TRB sequences were amplified with a mixed TRB-A/B primer pool. From the multiplex PCR reads, TCRdb called clonotypes with MiXCR, one entry per CDR3 protein. Among fewer than 11,000 distinct CDR3 sequences listed, 25% to 30% were seen once. Sequencing was performed on blood. The chain carries TRBV7-9 and TRBJ2-2, with TRBD1 identical over 8 bases. The sequence came from a human donor in good health. The chain's CDR3 is CASSPGGGVPNTGELFF. For the CDR3, the DNA is TGTGCCAGCAGCCCAGGGGGCGGGGTTCCGAACACCGGGGAGCTGTTTTTT.